The 15 T cell receptor beta chains reported below all come from one sample, sequenced in a study of cytomegalovirus exposure and HLA in healthy donors. It was with 60 Vbeta and 13 Jbeta primers that the PCR ran. TCRdb's table, derived via immunoSEQ multiplex PCR, lists solely in-frame clones and lacks some. The data show 85,000 to 130,000 clones, 70% to 80% seen once. Sequenced material: PBMCs. These receptors came from a man aged 60 to 69 in good health and CMV-seronegative.

This clone was seen more than once but under ten times. This rearrangement joins TRBV2 to TRBJ2-2; perhaps TRBD1 as D (5 bases). This CDR3 spans 13 amino acids. Germline CDR1 is SNHLY and CDR2 is FYNNEI. V lost 4 bases and J lost 7, with 10 bases in between. The CDR3 DNA reads TGTGCCAGCAGTGCGACTGACAGCGGGGAGCTGTTTTTT. Translating it yields CASSATDSGELFF.

Concerning this clone itself: One end of the junction varies from germline; a read error may be responsible. The genes are TRBV6-5 and TRBJ2-1, with 8 bases that match TRBD1. CDR3 length equals 15 residues. CDR1 is MNHEY, CDR2 SVGAGI, per germline. The CDR3 reads CASNYKGQVYNEQFF. The CDR3 DNA sequence: TGTGCCAGCAATTACAAGGGACAGGTCTACAATGAGCAGTTCTTC.

V usage is TRBV2 and J usage is TRBJ1-5; no clear D gene. CDR1 SNHLY and CDR2 FYNNEI come from the germline V gene. This CDR3 is 13 amino acids long. V lost 2 bases, J lost 6 bases, and 8 bases lay in between. The CDR3 loop reads CASSETSGQPQHF. The CDR3 DNA sequence: TGTGCCAGCAGTGAAACTAGTGGTCAGCCCCAGCATTTT. Looking up the rest from reference TRBV2 and TRBJ1-5 gives the full variable domain: EPEVTQTPSHQVTQMGQEVILRCVPISNHLYFYWYRQILGQKVEFLVSFYNNEISEKSEIFDDQFSVERPDGSNFTLKIRSTKLEDSAMYFCASSETSGQPQHFGDGTRLSIL.

The J gene is TRBJ1-5, the V gene TRBV18; D gene unclear. CDR3 length equals 14 residues. V lost 5 bases to trimming and J lost 0 bases, with 8 bases between them. The V gene's germline CDR1 is KGHSH and CDR2 LQKENI. The CDR3 coding sequence is TGTGCCAGCTCAGGCATGAATAGCAATCAGCCCCAGCATTTT. Its protein is CASSGMNSNQPQHF.

This clone was found a few times. The chain couples TRBV9 to TRBJ2-2, with 9 bases identical to TRBD1. The CDR3 totals 15 residues. Germline CDR1 reads SGDLS; CDR2 reads YYNGEE. Trimming cost V 2 bases and J 7 bases; bases outside gene matches: 6. CDR3 residues: CASSVGQGLVGELFF. The CDR3 DNA follows: TGTGCCAGCAGCGTGGGACAGGGATTGGTCGGGGAGCTGTTTTTT. Drawing the rest from reference TRBV9 and TRBJ2-2, the complete variable domain is DSGVTQTPKHLITATGQRVTLRCSPRSGDLSVYWYQQSLDQGLQFLIQYYNGEERAKGNILERFSAQQFPDLHSELNLSSLELGDSALYFCASSVGQGLVGELFFGEGSRLTVL.

This clone is a singleton in its sample. The rearrangement joins TRBV27 to TRBJ1-5; TRBD1 matches at 10 bases. Germline V lookup: CDR1 MNHEY, CDR2 SMNVEV (reference sequence). V shed 7 bases and J 4 bases; nucleotides not matched to a gene: 13. The CDR3 covers 17 residues. The CDR3 region is CASKLTGTGAKNQPQHF. CDR3 coding DNA: TGTGCCAGCAAACTAACCGGGACAGGGGCCAAAAATCAGCCCCAGCATTTT.

The chain combines TRBV27 with TRBJ1-1, with 10 bases matching TRBD1. V was clipped by 6 bases and J by 5 bases; unmatched bases: 12. Germline V gives CDR1 MNHEY, CDR2 SMNVEV (reference sequence). The CDR3 extends over 16 amino acids. The CDR3 sequence: CASRPDRGQGGTEAFF. The CDR3 coding sequence is TGTGCCAGCAGGCCAGACAGGGGGCAGGGTGGGACTGAAGCTTTCTTT.

The chain couples TRBV12-5 to TRBJ2-3; D may be TRBD1 (5 bases). With 8 bases removed from V and 4 bases from J, the gap between germline ends came to 10 bases. The CDR3 loop spans 12 amino acids. Germline CDR1 is LGHNT and CDR2 is FRNRAP. CDR3 sequence (DNA): TGTGCTAGTCCCGTAGGGGCAGATACGCAGTATTTT. Protein sequence: CASPVGADTQYF.

This rearrangement joins TRBV5-1 to TRBJ1-3; tentative D call: TRBD1 (5 bases). This CDR3 region has 13 residues. Trimming took 4 bases from V and 3 from J, leaving 8 bases between them. The germline gives CDR1 SGHRS, CDR2 YFSETQ. The CDR3 here is CASSEQGGNTIYF. The DNA for the CDR3 is TGCGCCAGCAGCGAGCAGGGTGGAAACACCATATATTTT.

The genes are TRBV11-3 and TRBJ2-7, with a possible D match to TRBD2 (5 bases). This CDR3 has 14 residues. The V gene lost 6 bases and the J gene lost 1 base, with 13 bases spanning the gap. The germline CDR1 and CDR2 sequences are SGHNT and YENEEA. The CDR3 bases are TGTGCCAGCAGTTTAAGGGCGGGTTCCTACGAGCAGTACTTC. This translates into CASSLRAGSYEQYF.

This chain links TRBV7-2 with TRBJ1-1, with D tentatively TRBD1 (5 bases). The length of the CDR3 is 14 residues. Germline CDR1 is SGHTA and CDR2 is FQGNSA. V lost 2 bases and J 6 bases, leaving 13 bases between the germline ends. The CDR3 region is CASSLRGLAAEAFF. The CDR3 DNA sequence: TGTGCCAGCAGCTTAAGGGGTCTCGCGGCTGAAGCTTTCTTT.

This clone was seen a single time. The J gene is TRBJ1-5, the V gene TRBV10-3, with 7 bases lining up with TRBD1. Losses at the gene ends were 7 bases for V and 5 bases for J; bases not matched to a gene: 5. CDR3 size: 13 residues. Germline CDR1 ENHRY, CDR2 SYGVKD. For the CDR3, the DNA is TGTGCCATCAACGACAGGGACTATCAGCCCCAGCATTTT. Translating it yields CAINDRDYQPQHF.

V and J are TRBV9 and TRBJ2-2, with TRBD2 matching over 9 bases. The CDR3 has 18 amino acids. The junction had 10 bases not matched to a gene; V was cut back by 0 bases and J by 4 bases. From germline, CDR1 is SGDLS and CDR2 YYNGEE. The DNA of the CDR3 is TGTGCCAGCAGCGTAGAAGGGCGGGGGGGCCGCGGCACCGGGGAGCTGTTTTTT. It yields the protein CASSVEGRGGRGTGELFF.

This clone was seen once. The chain carries TRBV4-3 and TRBJ2-5; a possible D gene is TRBD2 (7 bases). Germline V lookup: CDR1 LGHNA, CDR2 YSLEER. This CDR3 contains 17 residues. Between the trimmed V and J ends, which lost 2 bases and 1 base, there was a span of 17 bases. CDR3 coding DNA: TGCGCCAGCAGCCAAACGTTAGGCGGGGGCCGCCAAGAGACCCAGTACTTC. This codes for CASSQTLGGGRQETQYF.

The CDR3 DNA reads TGCGCCAGCAGCCCCACGACAGGGGCTGGAAACACCATATATTTT. This encodes CASSPTTGAGNTIYF. The chain links TRBV5-1 to TRBJ1-3, with 8 bases that match TRBD1. This CDR3 region has 15 residues. The germline V gene has CDR1 SGHRS and CDR2 YFSETQ. V shed 4 bases and J 2 bases; nucleotides not matched to a gene: 5.